The rows below give T cell receptor beta chains drawn from one sample of a study of blood T cell repertoires in COVID-19. The table came from immunoSEQ multiplex PCR; TCRdb's copy has only in-frame clones and leaves some out. The table lists fewer than 150,000 clones, approximately 86% of them singletons. Sequenced sample: peripheral blood. The receptor set was obtained from a woman aged 45-65 years who had recovered from COVID-19. The CDR3 runs from the conserved cysteine through the conserved F or W. The D gene is left open where the match is weak. Some rows mark clone size as missing; the rest say once, few, many or name a class of expanded clone.

abundance: few
d_gene: .
j_gene: TRBJ1-1
v_gene: TRBV7-7
CDR3aa: CASSSQVNTEAFF
CDR3nt: TGTGCCAGCAGCTCTCAGGTGAACACTGAAGCTTTCTTT

abundance: .
d_gene: TRBD2
j_gene: TRBJ2-3
v_gene: TRBV9
CDR3aa: CASSVRSGTTDTQYF
CDR3nt: TGTGCCAGCAGCGTAAGGAGCGGGACGACAGATACGCAGTATTTT

abundance: .
d_gene: .
j_gene: TRBJ1-1
v_gene: TRBV11-2
CDR3aa: CASSLSGPNTEAFF
CDR3nt: TGTGCCAGCAGCTTAAGTGGGCCGAACACTGAAGCTTTCTTT

abundance: .
d_gene: TRBD2
j_gene: TRBJ2-5
v_gene: TRBV6-5
CDR3aa: CASSYLAGGEETQYF
CDR3nt: TGTGCCAGCAGTTACCTAGCGGGAGGCGAGGAGACCCAGTACTTC

abundance: .
d_gene: .
j_gene: TRBJ2-1
v_gene: TRBV5-1
CDR3aa: CASSLGGGLYNEQFF
CDR3nt: TGCGCCAGCAGCTTGGGCGGGGGCCTCTACAATGAGCAGTTCTTC

abundance: .
d_gene: .
j_gene: TRBJ2-7
v_gene: TRBV7-2
CDR3aa: CASSLNTGNYEQYF
CDR3nt: TGTGCCAGCAGCTTAAACACAGGGAACTACGAGCAGTACTTC

abundance: .
d_gene: .
j_gene: TRBJ2-5
v_gene: TRBV7-2
CDR3aa: CASSKSLGETQYF
CDR3nt: TGTGCCAGCAGCAAGAGCCTCGGAGAGACCCAGTACTTC

abundance: .
d_gene: .
j_gene: TRBJ2-1
v_gene: TRBV27
CDR3aa: CASSLGSVNEQFF
CDR3nt: TGTGCCAGCAGTTTAGGTTCGGTCAATGAGCAGTTCTTC

abundance: .
d_gene: TRBD1
j_gene: TRBJ1-2
v_gene: TRBV10-1
CDR3aa: CASSAGQDYGYTF
CDR3nt: TGCGCCAGCAGCGCGGGACAGGACTATGGCTACACCTTC

abundance: .
d_gene: TRBD1
j_gene: TRBJ1-5
v_gene: TRBV27
CDR3aa: CASSYPRQGGNQPQHF
CDR3nt: TGTGCCAGCAGTTACCCCAGACAGGGTGGTAATCAGCCCCAGCATTTT

abundance: .
d_gene: TRBD1
j_gene: TRBJ2-3
v_gene: TRBV19
CDR3aa: CASSQGAPTRTQYF
CDR3nt: TGTGCCAGTTCACAGGGGGCGCCCACCCGTACGCAGTATTTT

abundance: .
d_gene: .
j_gene: TRBJ2-7
v_gene: TRBV9
CDR3aa: CASSVARGAYEQYF
CDR3nt: TGTGCCAGCAGCGTAGCCAGGGGCGCCTACGAGCAGTACTTC

abundance: .
d_gene: TRBD1
j_gene: TRBJ2-5
v_gene: TRBV5-1
CDR3aa: CASSLGTAETQYF
CDR3nt: TGCGCCAGCAGCTTAGGGACAGCGGAGACCCAGTACTTC

abundance: .
d_gene: .
j_gene: TRBJ1-1
v_gene: TRBV27
CDR3aa: CASRHYREGYTEAFF
CDR3nt: TGTGCCAGCAGACACTACAGGGAAGGTTATACTGAAGCTTTCTTT

abundance: few
d_gene: .
j_gene: TRBJ2-2
v_gene: TRBV7-9
CDR3aa: CASSLSRLKTGELFF
CDR3nt: TGTGCCAGCAGCTTATCGCGACTAAAGACCGGGGAGCTGTTTTTT

abundance: .
d_gene: .
j_gene: TRBJ1-6
v_gene: TRBV2
CDR3aa: CASSESTSGNNSPLHF
CDR3nt: TGTGCCAGCAGTGAATCGACATCTGGCAATAATTCACCCCTCCACTTT

abundance: .
d_gene: .
j_gene: TRBJ1-1
v_gene: TRBV11-3
CDR3aa: CASSLARGTEAFF
CDR3nt: TGTGCCAGCAGCTTAGCAAGGGGCACTGAAGCTTTCTTT